The sequence of this T cell receptor beta chain was determined in a study of cytomegalovirus exposure and HLA in healthy donors. The overall study: Inside one of the first data releases sat about 85 million unique TCRs taken from HLA-typed donors.

General study points: In a later analysis, several top co-occurrence clusters appeared linked to parvovirus B19, influenza, CMV and Epstein-Barr virus.

The PCR ran on 60 Vbeta and 13 Jbeta primers. Some clones are missing from TCRdb's copy, which holds only in-frame ones; the method was immunoSEQ multiplex PCR. The table lists under 200,000 clones, more than 75% of them singletons. Germline loops: CDR1 MNHEY, CDR2 SMNVEV (reference sequence). The ends lost 5 bases at V and 4 bases at J; junction bases unmatched: 9. The CDR3 is 15 residues long. A note on this clone: Its matching antigen is unknown.

The rearrangement uses TRBV27 and TRBJ1-2; 8 bases map to TRBD1. The receptor was derived from a man aged 35-49 years in good health and CMV-seropositive. Sequencing used PBMCs. The CDR3 loop reads CASSLLRDRLYGYTF. The DNA of the CDR3 is TGTGCCAGCAGTCTCCTCCGGGACAGGCTCTATGGCTACACCTTC.